The rows below give T cell receptor beta chains drawn from one sample of a study of blood T cell repertoires in COVID-19. Data came from immunoSEQ multiplex PCR; TCRdb stores just in-frame clones and leaves some out. Here the sample spans fewer than 350,000 clones, approximately 87% being singletons. The sequenced sample consisted of peripheral blood. The receptors were sampled from a woman aged 25 to 39 with COVID-19, enrolled during active disease. CDR3s include the opening cysteine and the closing phenylalanine or tryptophan. Fields, in order: clone size, V gene, J gene, CDR3 length, D gene, CDR3 DNA, CDR3 protein. A D gene is named only where the DNA matches it firmly. Size is stated for part of the rows, as once, few or many counts, or as a class when the clone is expanded.

.	TRBV14	TRBJ2-1	16	TRBD2	TGTGCCAGCAGCCAAGACCCCGGGGGGATCTACAATGAGCAGTTCTTC	CASSQDPGGIYNEQFF
.	TRBV19	TRBJ1-1	13	.	TGTGCCACCAGCAGGGGCCCCAACACTGAAGCTTTCTTT	CATSRGPNTEAFF
.	TRBV19	TRBJ2-1	15	TRBD2	TGTGCCACTACGGCTAGCGGGGGATACTACAATGAGCAGTTCTTC	CATTASGGYYNEQFF
.	TRBV29-1	TRBJ2-5	14	TRBD1	TGCAGCGTTTTGACAGGGTGGGAAGAAGAGACCCAGTACTTC	CSVLTGWEEETQYF
once	TRBV19	TRBJ2-5	13	.	TGTGCCAGTAGTCTTGGACTCGTGGAGACCCAGTACTTC	CASSLGLVETQYF
.	TRBV7-8	TRBJ2-2	15	.	TGTGCCAGCAGCCCGGACTCTTTTCGAACCGGGGAGCTGTTTTTT	CASSPDSFRTGELFF
.	TRBV5-1	TRBJ1-1	14	.	TGCGCCAGCACTATACAGGGCTCAAACACTGAAGCTTTCTTT	CASTIQGSNTEAFF
.	TRBV3-1/TRBV3-2	TRBJ2-5	18	TRBD1	TGTGCCAGCAGCCAAGGGACAGGGACGGTCGGCAACCGGGAGACCCAGTACTTC	CASSQGTGTVGNRETQYF
.	TRBV9	TRBJ2-3	16	TRBD2	TGTGCCAGCAGCGTAGGAGCGGGGGGGCCGACAGATACGCAGTATTTT	CASSVGAGGPTDTQYF
.	TRBV9	TRBJ2-7	15	TRBD2	TGTGCCAGCAGCGTAGGGGGAGGGGCGTTGTACGAGCAGTACTTC	CASSVGGGALYEQYF
.	TRBV28	TRBJ2-1	13	.	TGTGCCAGCAGCCCCCGGCCTAGTAGTGAGCAGTTCTTC	CASSPRPSSEQFF
.	TRBV2	TRBJ2-7	15	TRBD1	TGTGCCAGCAGGAGCGACAGGGGATCTTTCTACGAGCAGTACTTC	CASRSDRGSFYEQYF
.	TRBV15	TRBJ2-1	11	.	TGTGCCACCAGCAAGGCGGGCGAGCAGTTCTTC	CATSKAGEQFF
.	TRBV29-1	TRBJ2-7	14	TRBD1	TGCAGCGTTGAAGTACAGGGGCTCTCCTACGAGCAGTACTTC	CSVEVQGLSYEQYF
.	TRBV7-6	TRBJ2-1	18	.	TGTGCCAGCAGCTTTTCCGGAGAACAGGAGCACTCCTACAATGAGCAGTTCTTC	CASSFSGEQEHSYNEQFF
.	TRBV24-1	TRBJ2-7	13	TRBD1	TGTGCCACCAGTCGGACAGGGGTGAGGGAGCAGTACTTC	CATSRTGVREQYF
.	TRBV18	TRBJ1-1	15	TRBD1	TGTGCCAGCTCACCATTGGGGACAGGGGACACTGAAGCTTTCTTT	CASSPLGTGDTEAFF
once	TRBV3-1/TRBV3-2	TRBJ2-1	16	TRBD2	TGTGCCAGCAGCCAGCTAACTAGCGTACCTTACAATGAGCAGTTCTTC	CASSQLTSVPYNEQFF